The TCR beta chain under discussion was sequenced for a study of CD8 T cells in ankylosing spondylitis. Findings and limits, study-wide: Blood of patients with ankylosing spondylitis appeared to be characterized by a TCR beta motif of eight highly homologous variants. As reported, disease-linked clones showed significant enrichment in matched ankylosing spondylitis synovial fluid. Existing reports had already noted some motif variants in reactive arthritis synovial fluid and blood. As for the disease-linked clones, they showed a CD8+ phenotype and occurred at relatively low frequencies in peripheral blood.

V shed 0 bases and J 5 bases; nucleotides not matched to a gene: 6. Germline V gene sequence: CDR1 MNHEY, CDR2 SVGEGT. CDR3 length: 16 residues. There are a few counts of this clonotype. The antigen is undetermined. TCRdb re-called the 5' RACE reads with MiXCR, one entry per CDR3 protein. The data show 700,000 to 1,000,000 distinct CDR3 sequences, about an eighth seen once. Sequencing used blood, either unsorted or a sorted T cell fraction (not recorded which). The clonotype was recovered from a male donor with ankylosing spondylitis. The genes are TRBV6-2 or TRBV6-3 and TRBJ2-5; 10 nucleotides agree with TRBD1. The CDR3 sequence is CASSYSPGQGSETQYF. The CDR3 DNA reads as TGTGCCAGCAGTTACTCGCCGGGACAGGGGTCGGAGACCCAGTACTTC.